Presented here are 31 T cell receptor beta chains from one specimen sequenced in a study of graft-versus-host responses after intestinal transplantation. TCRdb's table, derived via immunoSEQ multiplex PCR, lists solely in-frame clones and lacks some. The data hold tens of thousands of clones, with more than 90% observed a single time. Sequenced material: PBMCs, taken 16 days after intestinal transplant. Source of these receptors: a human patient who received an intestinal transplant, so some T cells may come from the graft donor.

This chain connects TRBV27 to TRBJ1-4, with a tentative D call TRBD1 (6 bases). Per the germline V gene, CDR1 is MNHEY and CDR2 is SMNVEV (reference sequence). This CDR3 has 18 amino acids. Trimming shortened V by 1 base and J by 8 bases, and 23 bases separated the two germline ends. This CDR3 reads CASSLYHPTGKGGEKLFF. CDR3 bases: TGTGCCAGCAGTTTATACCATCCCACAGGGAAGGGAGGCGAAAAACTGTTTTTT.

The chain recombines TRBV28 with TRBJ2-7; 8 nucleotides align to TRBD2. Germline CDR1 is MDHEN and CDR2 is SYDVKM. CDR3 size: 16 residues. V trimming: 1 base; J trimming: 2 bases; junction bases outside the gene matches: 7. CDR3 protein: CASSLLSSGPTYEQYF. The CDR3 DNA sequence: TGTGCCAGCAGTTTATTGTCTAGCGGGCCAACCTACGAGCAGTACTTC.

This rearrangement joins TRBV5-1 to TRBJ2-3; D ambiguous. The CDR3 length is 11 residues. V was cut by 2 bases and J by 3 bases, with 1 base left in between. Per germline, CDR1 SGHRS and CDR2 YFSETQ. For the CDR3, the DNA is TGCGCCAGCAGCTTAACAGATACGCAGTATTTT. Protein: CASSLTDTQYF.

This rearrangement joins TRBV9 to TRBJ2-6; D not certain. The CDR3 sequence is 14 residues long. The V end was cut by 3 bases, the J end by 0 bases, with 4 bases between. Germline V gene data show CDR1 as SGDLS and CDR2 as YYNGEE. The CDR3 bases are TGTGCCAGCAGCGCGAGCTCTGGGGCCAACGTCCTGACTTTC. Translation: CASSASSGANVLTF.

This chain joins TRBV2 and TRBJ2-7; TRBD2 matches 14 bases. The CDR3 length is 16 residues. V gave up 3 bases and J gave up 2 bases; unmatched junction bases: 3. CDR1 SNHLY and CDR2 FYNNEI come from the germline V gene. The CDR3 DNA reads TGTGCCAGCAGTGATCCGGGACTAGCGGGAGCCTACGAGCAGTACTTC. This translates into CASSDPGLAGAYEQYF.

The chain uses TRBV7-9 and TRBJ1-4, with 11 bases identical to TRBD1. From germline, CDR1 is SEHNR and CDR2 FQNEAQ (reference sequence). V was clipped by 5 bases and J by 8 bases; unmatched bases: 4. The CDR3 length is 14 residues. The CDR3 DNA is TGTGCCAGCAGCCCGGGACAGGGGGAGGAAAAACTGTTTTTT. This translates into CASSPGQGEEKLFF.

The V gene is TRBV6-1, the J gene TRBJ2-7; 7 bases are shared with TRBD2. The CDR3 runs to 15 residues. Trimming took 4 bases from V and 6 from J; bases not matched to a gene: 12. Germline V CDR1 and CDR2: MNHNS, SASEGT. As DNA, the CDR3 is TGTGCCAGCAGTGGGTCGCGGGAGCGCGCGGCCGAGCAGTACTTC. Protein sequence: CASSGSRERAAEQYF.

The V and J genes are TRBV5-1 and TRBJ2-7; unclear D gene. Per germline, CDR1 SGHRS and CDR2 YFSETQ. V lost 0 bases and J 3 bases, leaving 10 bases between the germline ends. The CDR3 contains 14 residues. This CDR3 is CASSLVGMVYEQYF. The CDR3 nucleotides read TGCGCCAGCAGCTTGGTTGGGATGGTCTACGAGCAGTACTTC.

This chain uses TRBV2 with TRBJ1-4; D is ambiguous. Trimming shortened V by 10 bases and J by 4 bases, and 19 bases separated the two germline ends. Germline V gives CDR1 SNHLY, CDR2 FYNNEI. This CDR3 spans 15 amino acids. The CDR3 DNA follows: TGTGCCACCACTCCGCAAGAGGCGGGTAATGAAAAACTGTTTTTT. Translating it yields CATTPQEAGNEKLFF.

This rearrangement joins TRBV9 to TRBJ2-3; D perhaps matches TRBD2 (5 bases). Trimming stripped 0 bases from V and 4 bases from J, with 12 bases between. The CDR3 extends over 15 amino acids. From germline, CDR1 is SGDLS and CDR2 YYNGEE. The CDR3: CASSVATRRSDTQYF. CDR3 bases: TGTGCCAGCAGCGTAGCTACTAGGAGGTCAGATACGCAGTATTTT. Together with reference TRBV9 and TRBJ2-3, the CDR3 gives the full variable domain: DSGVTQTPKHLITATGQRVTLRCSPRSGDLSVYWYQQSLDQGLQFLIQYYNGEERAKGNILERFSAQQFPDLHSELNLSSLELGDSALYFCASSVATRRSDTQYFGPGTRLTVL.

V gene TRBV4-1 combines with J gene TRBJ2-1, with a possible D match to TRBD2 (6 bases). CDR1 MGHRA and CDR2 YSYEKL come from the germline V gene. V lost 1 base, J lost 8 bases, and 9 bases lay in between. The CDR3 runs 13 residues. This CDR3 reads CASSQVGGYEQFF. CDR3 nucleotides: TGCGCCAGCAGCCAAGTAGGAGGGTATGAGCAGTTCTTC.

This chain uses TRBV27 with TRBJ2-5, with 7 bases matching TRBD2. Germline V gene sequence: CDR1 MNHEY, CDR2 SMNVEV (reference sequence). The J segment lost 5 bases and the V segment lost 5 bases, leaving 14 bases of the junction unmatched. CDR3 length: 16 residues. The CDR3 nucleotides read TGTGCCAGCAGTCCTAGCTTGGGCGGGAGAGGGGAGACCCAGTACTTC. Its translation: CASSPSLGGRGETQYF.

The chain carries TRBV6-5 and TRBJ1-1, with TRBD1 matching over 7 bases. The CDR3 consists of 14 residues. V lost 5 bases to trimming and J lost 8 bases; unmatched junction nucleotides: 11. Germline V gives CDR1 MNHEY, CDR2 SVGAGI. The DNA for the CDR3 is TGTGCCAGCAGTCCGGGACAGCAAGACCAAGAAGCTTTCTTT. It codes for CASSPGQQDQEAFF.

The V and J genes are TRBV5-1 and TRBJ2-3; possibly TRBD1 or TRBD2 for D (5 bases each). V gave up 4 bases and J gave up 3 bases, with 18 bases separating them. Germline lookup yields CDR1 SGHRS and CDR2 YFSETQ. This CDR3 has 16 residues. CDR3 residues: CASSRDRYILTDTQYF. In nucleotides, the CDR3 is TGCGCCAGCAGCAGGGACCGCTACATATTAACAGATACGCAGTATTTT.

The chain joins TRBV28 to TRBJ2-7, with TRBD1 identical over 7 bases. V was clipped by 6 bases and J by 5 bases; unmatched bases: 10. CDR1 and CDR2 from the germline V gene are MDHEN and SYDVKM. This CDR3 spans 14 amino acids. CDR3 loop: CASSPRGSYNEQYF. The CDR3 DNA reads as TGTGCCAGCAGCCCCAGGGGGAGTTATAACGAGCAGTACTTC.

V and J are TRBV9 and TRBJ1-1; a possible D gene is TRBD1 (5 bases). This CDR3 is built from 16 residues. CDR1 is SGDLS, CDR2 YYNGEE, per germline. V lost 3 bases and J lost 3, with 18 bases in between. The CDR3: CASSATGTLYYTEAFF. The DNA of the CDR3 is TGTGCCAGCAGCGCAACCGGGACCCTGTATTACACTGAAGCTTTCTTT.

This sequence joins TRBV27 and TRBJ2-1, with D perhaps matching TRBD2 (6 bases). The length of the CDR3 is 16 residues. Trimming cost V 1 base and J 0 bases, with 10 bases left between them. CDR1 MNHEY and CDR2 SMNVEV come from the germline V gene (reference sequence). The CDR3 sequence: CASSLWGGISYNEQFF. As DNA, the CDR3 is TGTGCCAGCAGTTTATGGGGCGGGATCTCCTACAATGAGCAGTTCTTC.

This clone appeared a few times. The chain carries TRBV7-9 and TRBJ2-1; 9 bases map to TRBD1. V lost 5 bases to trimming and J lost 9 bases; unmatched junction nucleotides: 11. The CDR3 has 15 amino acids. Germline V gene data show CDR1 as SEHNR and CDR2 as FQNEAQ (reference sequence). CDR3 DNA sequence: TGTGCCAGCAGCAAAGTGGGACAGGGCTTTCCTGAGCAGTTCTTC. It codes for CASSKVGQGFPEQFF.

The rearrangement links TRBV5-1 to TRBJ1-1; D is undetermined. Looked up from germline, CDR1 is SGHRS and CDR2 is YFSETQ. V lost 3 bases to trimming and J lost 4 bases, with 16 bases between them. This CDR3 has 15 residues. DNA for the CDR3: TGCGCCAGCAGCTACCGCTGGGGAGATAGCACTGAAGCTTTCTTT. It yields the protein CASSYRWGDSTEAFF.

The chain joins TRBV5-4 to TRBJ1-1, with D hard to call. Germline loops: CDR1 SGHNT, CDR2 YYREEE (reference sequence). The length of the CDR3 is 13 residues. Trimming took off 2 bases at V and 1 base at J, with 6 bases between the two ends. In DNA, the CDR3 is TGTGCCAGCAGCTTATGGGGGAACACTGAAGCTTTCTTT. It codes for CASSLWGNTEAFF.

CDR3 region: CASSEADTQYF. The CDR3 bases are TGTGCCAGCTCAGAAGCGGATACGCAGTATTTT. The gene calls are TRBV6-1 and TRBJ2-3; D uncertain. Germline CDR1 is MNHNS and CDR2 is SASEGT. Trimming took 8 bases from V and 6 from J, leaving 9 bases between them. This CDR3 comprises 11 residues.

CDR3 DNA sequence: TGCGCCAGCAGCCAAGGGACAGGTGGAGGCCAGCCCCAGCATTTT. It specifies CASSQGTGGGQPQHF. The chain joins TRBV4-1 to TRBJ1-5, with 7 positions matching TRBD1. The CDR3 runs to 15 residues. Unmatched junction bases numbered 7, after V lost 1 base and J lost 7 bases. In germline, CDR1 is MGHRA, CDR2 YSYEKL.

This chain links TRBV19 with TRBJ2-7, with 13 bases matching TRBD2. The trim removed 8 bases at V and 5 bases at J, leaving 3 bases unmatched. The CDR3 runs 13 residues. CDR1 and CDR2 (germline): LNHDA, SQIVND (reference sequence). The CDR3 spells CASGLAGVDEQYF. The DNA for the CDR3 is TGTGCCAGTGGACTAGCGGGAGTGGACGAGCAGTACTTC.

This chain uses TRBV5-6 with TRBJ2-7; TRBD1 matches at 8 bases. Germline V gene lookup returns CDR1 SGHDT and CDR2 YYEEEE. V was clipped by 5 bases and J by 1 base; unmatched bases: 8. There are 15 residues in the CDR3. CDR3 DNA sequence: TGTGCCAGCAGTCCGGACAGGGTCAGTTCCTACGAGCAGTACTTC. Protein product: CASSPDRVSSYEQYF.

This clone was recorded once. The V and J genes are TRBV12-5 and TRBJ1-1; D remains ambiguous. Trimming removed 1 base at V and 6 bases at J, with 6 bases between. This CDR3 has 12 amino acids. The germline gives CDR1 LGHNT, CDR2 FRNRAP. The DNA for the CDR3 is TGTGCTAGTGGTTTGGACGATGCTGAAGCTTTCTTT. It yields the protein CASGLDDAEAFF.

The chain uses TRBV30 and TRBJ1-5; 11 positions agree with TRBD1. The CDR3 has 15 residues. CDR1 GTSNPN and CDR2 SVGIG come from the germline V gene (reference sequence). The J segment lost 4 bases and the V segment lost 3 bases, leaving 5 bases of the junction unmatched. The CDR3 DNA sequence: TGTGCCTGGAGCGCCGGGACAGGGGGAAATCAGCCCCAGCATTTT. It specifies CAWSAGTGGNQPQHF.

The genes are TRBV6-1 and TRBJ1-2, with D possibly being TRBD1 (5 bases). The length of the CDR3 is 15 residues. Germline V CDR1 and CDR2: MNHNS, SASEGT. With 8 bases removed from V and 5 bases from J, the gap between germline ends came to 21 bases. The CDR3 bases are TGTGCCAGCGTAGGCGCGGGGATAGGGACTTATGGCTACACCTTC. Translated: CASVGAGIGTYGYTF.

The chain recombines TRBV4-1 with TRBJ1-2, with D tentatively TRBD1 (6 bases). V was pared by 4 bases and J by 4 bases, with 22 bases between. The CDR3 spans 17 residues. The V gene's germline CDR1 is MGHRA and CDR2 YSYEKL. The CDR3 spells CASSPVKAGVGPYGYTF. CDR3 DNA sequence: TGCGCCAGCAGCCCCGTTAAGGCAGGGGTCGGCCCCTATGGCTACACCTTC.

The rearrangement uses TRBV6-5 and TRBJ2-7, with D perhaps matching TRBD2 (5 bases). Looked up from germline, CDR1 is MNHEY and CDR2 is SVGAGI. Trimming cost V 7 bases and J 3 bases, with 13 bases left between them. This CDR3 region has 13 residues. In DNA, the CDR3 is TGTGCCAGCACTTTCGGGGAAAACTACGAGCAGTACTTC. It encodes CASTFGENYEQYF.

The chain combines TRBV11-2 with TRBJ1-1, with a possible D match to TRBD1 (5 bases). V lost 0 bases to trimming and J lost 0 bases, with 11 bases between them. Germline V CDR1 and CDR2: SGHAT, FQNNGV. The CDR3 length is 16 residues. CDR3 residues: CASSLEPGFMNTEAFF. The CDR3 coding sequence is TGTGCCAGCAGCTTAGAACCAGGGTTTATGAACACTGAAGCTTTCTTT. Together with reference TRBV11-2 and TRBJ1-1, the CDR3 gives the full variable domain: EAGVAQSPRYKIIEKRQSVAFWCNPISGHATLYWYQQILGQGPKLLIQFQNNGVVDDSQLPKDRFSAERLKGVDSTLKIQPAKLEDSAVYLCASSLEPGFMNTEAFFGQGTRLTVV.

CDR3 amino acids: CASSLGGTSVSYNEQFF. Written as DNA, the CDR3 is TGCGCCAGCAGCTTGGGTGGGACTAGCGTCTCCTACAATGAGCAGTTCTTC. This chain links TRBV5-1 with TRBJ2-1; 10 nucleotides agree with TRBD2. CDR1 and CDR2 from the germline V gene are SGHRS and YFSETQ. CDR3 size: 17 residues. V dropped 0 bases and J dropped 0; count of bases not matched to a gene: 3.